The T cell receptor beta chain under discussion was sequenced for a study of blood T cell repertoires in COVID-19. Study details: T cells, B-cell-depleted T cells, or PBMCs supplied cDNA or gDNA.

Authors' analysis steps: By means of reference gene primer amplification, nucleated cell counts were estimated. This table comes from immunoSEQ multiplex PCR, and its TCRdb copy is limited to in-frame clones, with some not included. That table furnishes V, J and clone size, whereas the DNA furnished D and trimming. The data show nearly 250,000 clones, roughly 82% seen once. This clone was observed a single time. The CDR3 spans 16 residues. Germline V CDR1 and CDR2: MNHNY, SVGAGI (reference sequence). The V end lost 0 bases, the J end lost 0 bases, and 11 bases lay between the germline ends. Sequenced: peripheral blood. The clonotype originates from an elderly woman with COVID-19, enrolled during active disease. This rearrangement joins TRBV6-6 to TRBJ2-5, with D unresolved. The CDR3 DNA follows: TGTGCCAGCAGTTACTCAGATCTCGGGTACCAAGAGACCCAGTACTTC. Encoded protein: CASSYSDLGYQETQYF.